Below, one T cell receptor (beta chain) is given with its context. What it binds is unknown. Ipilimumab, 1 mg/kg, started 14 to 28 days after autologous transplant. This sample was taken from a study of ipilimumab plus nivolumab after autologous stem cell transplantation. The overall study: The myeloma cohort included high-risk transplant-naive patients and patients relapsing within 3 years of a first autologous transplant.

Assay: immunoSEQ multiplex PCR; the TCRdb copy retains only in-frame clones and omits some. This table holds roughly 9,800 clones, approximately 74% found once. Whole-study findings and limits: Authors suggest TCR repertoire, Treg phenotype and gut microbiota support further study.

Germline V gene lookup returns CDR1 GTSNPN and CDR2 SVGIG (reference sequence). After removal of 3 bases from V and 4 bases from J, the junction contained 5 bases not matched to a gene. The length of the CDR3 is 14 residues. This sample comprised PBMCs, obtained in a trial of ipilimumab plus nivolumab as post-transplant consolidation. This receptor was obtained from a female donor with multiple myeloma. V usage is TRBV30 and J usage is TRBJ1-2, with 10 bases matching TRBD1. The CDR3 bases are TGTGCCTGGAGCCGGGACAGGGGATTCTATGGCTACACCTTC. The encoded protein is CAWSRDRGFYGYTF.